The 25 T cell receptor beta chains below were found in one sample sequenced in a study of shared clonotypes between healthy human individuals. Assay: immunoSEQ multiplex PCR; the TCRdb copy retains only in-frame clones and omits some. The repertoire includes some 2,100,000 clones, 93% of them detected once, and 1.5% to 2% sits in the top ten. CD45RO negativity and positive selection for CCR7 defined naive CD8 cells, a population that excluded terminally differentiated effector memory CD45RA+ cells. Sequenced sample: naive CD8+ T cells from PBMCs. The receptors were sampled from a man between 18 and 29 years old in good health. Some clones in this sample may be carry-over from other donors' samples.

This chain joins TRBV19 and TRBJ1-1, with 9 bases identical to TRBD1. With V trimmed by 7 bases and J by 5 bases, 2 bases remained unmatched. Per the germline V gene, CDR1 is LNHDA and CDR2 is SQIVND (reference sequence). The CDR3 extends over 12 amino acids. CDR3 nucleotide sequence: TGTGCCAGTATGGACAGGGGAACTGAAGCTTTCTTT. Residues: CASMDRGTEAFF.

Turning to this clone: This sample also contains other DNA sequences that code for the same CDR3. This chain joins TRBV5-6 and TRBJ2-1; no definite D call. The CDR3 has 14 residues. Between the trimmed V and J ends, which lost 0 bases and 4 bases, there was a span of 8 bases. Looked up from germline, CDR1 is SGHDT and CDR2 is YYEEEE. CDR3 nucleotides: TGTGCCAGCAGCTTGGGGCGCGGTTACAATGAGCAGTTCTTC. As protein: CASSLGRGYNEQFF.

The rearrangement links TRBV5-6 to TRBJ2-1; 9 bases line up with TRBD1. The CDR3 runs 15 residues. Germline-derived CDR1 and CDR2 are SGHDT and YYEEEE. The V gene end was trimmed by 10 bases and the J gene end by 3 bases; junction bases not matched to a gene: 11. The DNA of the CDR3 is TGTGCCTTCAAGCGAGGACAGGGGATCTACAATGAGCAGTTCTTC. The encoded protein is CAFKRGQGIYNEQFF.

The gene calls are TRBV14 and TRBJ2-1; tentative D call: TRBD1 (6 bases). The germline gives CDR1 SGHDN, CDR2 FVKESK. V shed 0 bases and J shed 6 bases, with 9 bases lying between them. CDR3 length equals 14 residues. This CDR3 reads CASSQDLGANEQFF. The DNA of the CDR3 is TGTGCCAGCAGCCAAGATCTGGGGGCCAATGAGCAGTTCTTC.

The chain is built from TRBV4-1 and TRBJ2-1; 7 nucleotides line up with TRBD2. The CDR3 contains 15 residues. V lost 4 bases, J lost 6 bases, and 9 bases stayed unmatched. Per germline, CDR1 MGHRA and CDR2 YSYEKL. The CDR3 protein is CASSPQRDWANEQFF. As DNA, the CDR3 is TGCGCCAGCAGCCCACAGCGGGATTGGGCCAATGAGCAGTTCTTC.

This clone is a singleton in its sample. CDR3 loop: CASSLTARSGEQFF. DNA for the CDR3: TGTGCCAGCAGCTTAACGGCTAGAAGTGGTGAGCAGTTCTTC. The chain carries TRBV7-3 and TRBJ2-1; D gene ambiguous. The CDR3 is 14 residues long. Trimming took off 0 bases at V and 9 bases at J, with 12 bases between the two ends. Per the germline V gene, CDR1 is SGHTA and CDR2 is FQGTGA.

The rearrangement joins TRBV19 to TRBJ1-3; tentatively, D is TRBD1 (6 bases). This CDR3 has 15 amino acids. Germline V gene sequence: CDR1 LNHDA, CDR2 SQIVND (reference sequence). Deletions cut 9 bases from V and 0 bases from J, with 15 bases between. The CDR3 is CASAPGHYSGNTIYF. In DNA form, the CDR3 reads TGTGCCAGCGCCCCGGGACACTACTCTGGAAACACCATATATTTT.

Points on this clone: Other DNA variants within this sample encode the same CDR3. The rearrangement joins TRBV9 to TRBJ2-7; TRBD1 matches 7 bases. The CDR3 spans 15 residues. Germline loops: CDR1 SGDLS, CDR2 YYNGEE. Trimming at V came to 0 bases and at J to 1 base, leaving 4 bases not matched to a gene. CDR3: CASSVGTGGSYEQYF. The CDR3 bases are TGTGCCAGCAGCGTAGGGACAGGCGGTTCCTACGAGCAGTACTTC.

V gene TRBV7-3 combines with J gene TRBJ1-1; tentatively, D is TRBD1 (5 bases). Between the trimmed V and J ends, which lost 5 bases and 0 bases, there was a span of 19 bases. CDR1 and CDR2 (germline): SGHTA, FQGTGA. This CDR3 region has 17 residues. CDR3 sequence: CASSLYPTTAMNTEAFF. The DNA for the CDR3 is TGTGCCAGCAGCCTCTACCCTACGACAGCCATGAACACTGAAGCTTTCTTT.

The chain employs TRBV9 and TRBJ2-7; TRBD1 agrees at 9 bases. CDR1 and CDR2 (germline): SGDLS, YYNGEE. The ends lost 3 bases at V and 7 bases at J; junction bases unmatched: 5. CDR3 length equals 13 residues. In DNA form, the CDR3 reads TGTGCCAGCAGCGAGGGGACAGGGTGGGAGCAGTACTTC. It codes for CASSEGTGWEQYF.

V is TRBV28 and J is TRBJ2-1; 8 bases are a match to TRBD2. CDR3 length: 15 amino acids. V lost 1 base and J lost 6; bases outside the gene matches: 5. Germline assignment: CDR1 MDHEN and CDR2 SYDVKM. The CDR3 DNA reads as TGTGCCAGCAGTTTATCGAGCGGGAGTGGCAATGAGCAGTTCTTC. It is translated as CASSLSSGSGNEQFF.

This rearrangement joins TRBV6-6 to TRBJ2-4; the D gene could be TRBD1 or TRBD2 (5 bases each). The CDR3 is 15 amino acids. Trimming pared 10 bases from V and 1 base from J, leaving 17 bases between. Germline CDR1 is MNHNY and CDR2 is SVGAGI (reference sequence). The CDR3 loop reads CAIQNRDGAKNIQYF. As DNA, the CDR3 is TGTGCCATACAAAACCGGGACGGGGCCAAAAACATTCAGTACTTC.

V is TRBV14 and J is TRBJ2-7; a possible D gene is TRBD1 (7 bases). The CDR3 has 14 amino acids. V was clipped by 4 bases and J by 4 bases, with 14 bases between them. Germline V CDR1 and CDR2: SGHDN, FVKESK. The CDR3 loop reads CASSLAGTVYEQYF. CDR3 bases: TGTGCCAGCAGCCTCGCGGGGACAGTGTACGAGCAGTACTTC.

The V gene is TRBV15, the J gene TRBJ2-2; D is undetermined. V lost 3 bases and J lost 3, with 17 bases in between. This CDR3 has 17 residues. Germline assignment: CDR1 LNHNV and CDR2 YYDKDF (reference sequence). CDR3 protein: CATSSYRGHDYTGELFF. In DNA, the CDR3 is TGTGCCACCAGCAGCTACAGAGGCCACGATTACACCGGGGAGCTGTTTTTT. Supplemented by reference TRBV15 and TRBJ2-2, the full variable domain reads DAMVIQNPRYQVTQFGKPVTLSCSQTLNHNVMYWYQQKSSQAPKLLFHYYDKDFNNEADTPDNFQSRRPNTSFCFLDIRSPGLGDTAMYLCATSSYRGHDYTGELFFGEGSRLTVL.

This chain links TRBV6-4 with TRBJ1-5, with 7 bases aligning to TRBD1. The V gene's germline CDR1 is MRHNA and CDR2 SNTAGT. V shed 7 bases and J 6 bases; nucleotides not matched to a gene: 6. The CDR3 runs 13 residues. Here the CDR3 DNA reads TGTGCCAGCAACAGGGGCGAGGGTCAGCCCCAGCATTTT. Encoded protein: CASNRGEGQPQHF.

The V call is TRBV4-1, the J call TRBJ1-2, with D unclear. This CDR3 region has 13 residues. Looked up from germline, CDR1 is MGHRA and CDR2 is YSYEKL. V lost 0 bases and J 5 bases, leaving 7 bases between the germline ends. The CDR3 nucleotides are TGCGCCAGCAGCCAAGACCCTGAGTATGGCTACACCTTC. Amino acids: CASSQDPEYGYTF.

The chain carries TRBV6-1 and TRBJ1-2; D possibly corresponds to TRBD1 (6 bases). The V and J ends lost 0 bases and 7 bases respectively, with 12 bases between them. Germline V gives CDR1 MNHNS, CDR2 SASEGT. This CDR3 comprises 14 residues. The CDR3 region has the DNA TGTGCCAGCAGTGAAGCGCCGGGGGCGGGTGGCTACACCTTC. Amino acids: CASSEAPGAGGYTF.

The CDR3 DNA follows: TGTGCTAGTGCCCAGGGGGCCGCTGGAAACACCATATATTTT. This translates into CASAQGAAGNTIYF. This chain links TRBV12-5 with TRBJ1-3, with TRBD1 matching 8 bases. There are 14 residues in the CDR3. Germline CDR1 is LGHNT and CDR2 is FRNRAP. V lost 7 bases and J lost 2; bases outside the gene matches: 4.

The V gene is TRBV4-1, the J gene TRBJ2-5; D not resolved. The V gene's germline CDR1 is MGHRA and CDR2 YSYEKL. Trimming removed 1 base from V and 1 base from J, with 10 bases in between. This CDR3 spans 15 amino acids. The CDR3 sequence is CASSQVWGFQETQYF. In nucleotides, the CDR3 is TGCGCCAGCAGCCAAGTCTGGGGTTTCCAAGAGACCCAGTACTTC.

The chain recombines TRBV5-4 with TRBJ2-3; the D gene is possibly TRBD2 (5 bases). Germline V gives CDR1 SGHNT, CDR2 YYREEE (reference sequence). Trimming took 1 base from V and 2 from J, leaving 11 bases between them. This CDR3 region has 15 residues. This chain's CDR3 is CASSLLLGLTDTQYF. CDR3 sequence (DNA): TGTGCCAGCAGCTTGTTACTAGGACTCACAGATACGCAGTATTTT.

The chain is built from TRBV7-9 and TRBJ2-1, with D possibly being TRBD1 (5 bases). The germline gives CDR1 SEHNR, CDR2 FQNEAQ (reference sequence). Trimming took off 1 base at V and 7 bases at J, with 14 bases between the two ends. The CDR3 sequence is 15 residues long. The CDR3 loop reads CASSLGSPGRNEQFF. In DNA form, the CDR3 reads TGTGCCAGCAGCTTAGGGAGCCCAGGGCGGAATGAGCAGTTCTTC.

The rearrangement uses TRBV4-1 and TRBJ1-2; 10 bases are a match to TRBD1. V was clipped by 0 bases and J by 2 bases; unmatched bases: 9. Germline CDR1 is MGHRA and CDR2 is YSYEKL. The CDR3 contains 18 residues. The CDR3 region is CASSQEGLRQGANYGYTF. CDR3 nucleotide sequence: TGCGCCAGCAGCCAAGAGGGCCTAAGACAGGGGGCAAACTATGGCTACACCTTC.

The chain has TRBV29-1 and TRBJ1-2; D uncertain. Trimming shortened V by 6 bases and J by 4 bases, and 15 bases separated the two germline ends. CDR3 size: 13 residues. Per germline, CDR1 SQVTM and CDR2 ANQGSEA. The CDR3 region is CSVLPPAGYGYTF. CDR3 coding DNA: TGCAGCGTCCTACCACCGGCCGGCTATGGCTACACCTTC.

The genes are TRBV6-6 and TRBJ2-7, with 8 bases aligning to TRBD2. The germline CDR1 and CDR2 sequences are MNHNY and SVGAGI (reference sequence). The CDR3 loop spans 15 amino acids. V shed 5 bases, J shed 3 bases, and the junction held 9 bases outside the gene matches. In DNA, the CDR3 is TGTGCCAGCAGTAAGCTCAGAGCGGGGGACTACGAGCAGTACTTC. It codes for CASSKLRAGDYEQYF.

V is TRBV27 and J is TRBJ2-1; TRBD1 aligns across 7 bases. The germline V gene has CDR1 MNHEY and CDR2 SMNVEV (reference sequence). CDR3 size: 13 residues. The ends lost 6 bases at V and 6 bases at J; junction bases unmatched: 5. CDR3 in amino acids: CASSKGAFNEQFF. The CDR3 DNA sequence: TGTGCCAGCAGCAAGGGGGCTTTCAATGAGCAGTTCTTC.